The present TCR beta chain was sequenced within a study of blood T cell repertoires in COVID-19. Study-level information: The cDNA or gDNA used as material had been derived from T cells, B-cell-depleted T cells, or PBMCs.

Germline lookup yields CDR1 SNHLY and CDR2 FYNNEI. The CDR3 has 16 amino acids. J was trimmed by 4 bases and V by 6 bases; bases with no gene match: 8. In the authors' workflow: Researchers report that nucleated cell counts were estimated from reference gene primer amplification. Libraries were prepared by immunoSEQ multiplex PCR; TCRdb keeps only in-frame clonotypes and omits some of them. Clonal size and the V and J genes are those of that table, whereas D and trimming came from the DNA. Of 150,000 to 200,000 clones in the sample, 80% to 95% were seen once. Sequencing used peripheral blood. This TCR came from a man aged 45 to 65 with acute or convalescent COVID-19. This chain links TRBV2 with TRBJ2-2, with 10 nucleotides matching TRBD1. In nucleotides, the CDR3 is TGTGCCAGCAGATTGACAGGGGGCGATATCACCGGGGAGCTGTTTTTT. This gives the protein CASRLTGGDITGELFF.